The next 25 T cell receptor beta chains were all read from a single sample in a study of T cell clonality in common variable immunodeficiency. Assay: immunoSEQ multiplex PCR; the TCRdb copy retains only in-frame clones and omits some. This sample carries over 45,000 clones, none of them present only once. What was sequenced was peripheral blood mononuclear cells. The receptors were gathered from a person between 18 and 70 years old in good health.

As for this clone: The read falls 3 residues short of the CDR3 end, and the missing part is taken from the germline J gene. This chain connects TRBV7-2 to TRBJ1-1; the D gene is possibly TRBD1 (5 bases). CDR1 is SGHTA, CDR2 FQGNSA, per germline. Trimming took off 6 bases at V and 2 bases at J, with 13 bases between the two ends. The CDR3 totals 14 residues. This CDR3 is CASSPARGNTEAFF. Partial CDR3 DNA: TGTGCCAGCAGTCCGGCGAGGGGTAACACTGAA.

Many counts were recorded for this clone. The CDR3 goes on 3 residues after the read ends, and that part is filled in from the germline J gene. The chain combines TRBV6-2 or TRBV6-3 with TRBJ2-3; no definite D call. The germline V and J ends were trimmed by 2 bases and 4 bases, with 7 bases remaining between them. Germline V gene sequence: CDR1 MNHEY, CDR2 SVGEGT. The CDR3 consists of 13 residues. The CDR3 loop is CASSYGPSDTQYF. CDR3 DNA, as far as it was read: TGTGCCAGCAGTTACGGCCCATCAGATACG.

This clone was counted ten times or more. The CDR3 spells CASKVQGVTGELFF. Incomplete CDR3 DNA: TGTGCCAGTAAGGTACAGGGGGTAACCGGGGAG. This chain links TRBV19 with TRBJ2-2, with 8 positions matching TRBD1. Sequencing ends 3 residues short of the CDR3 end; the germline J gene provides the rest. J was trimmed by 5 bases and V by 7 bases; bases with no gene match: 6. The CDR3 is 14 residues long. Germline V gene lookup returns CDR1 LNHDA and CDR2 SQIVND (reference sequence).

This clone was recorded at least ten times. The read comes to an end 3 residues before the CDR3 does, leaving the germline J gene to fill in the end. The chain joins TRBV7-2 to TRBJ2-7, with a weak D call TRBD2 (5 bases). Germline values: CDR1 SGHTA, CDR2 FQGNSA. Trimming removed 5 bases at V and 2 bases at J, with 16 bases between. This CDR3 has 15 amino acids. Partial CDR3 DNA: TGTGCCAGCAGCCAGGACTCCCCCACCCCCTACGAG. Translation gives CASSQDSPTPYE. The full CDR3 is CASSQDSPTPYEQYF.

CDR3 bases read: TGCGCCAGCAGGGACAGGGCTGGAAACACC. Protein: CASRDRAGNT. The CDR3 as a whole reads CASRDRAGNTIYF. V and J are TRBV10-2 and TRBJ1-3, with 8 bases that match TRBD1. The read comes to an end 3 residues before the CDR3 does, leaving the germline J gene to fill in the end. Germline V gene lookup returns CDR1 WSHSY and CDR2 SAAADI. V trimming: 6 bases; J trimming: 2 bases; junction bases outside the gene matches: 0. The CDR3 is made up of 13 amino acids.

This clone was detected many times. The missing CDR3 end, 3 residues past where the read stops, is filled in from the germline J gene. This rearrangement joins TRBV20-1 to TRBJ2-2; 9 positions agree with TRBD1. The CDR3 runs 15 residues. Germline V gene sequence: CDR1 DFQATT, CDR2 SNEGSKA (reference sequence). CDR3 amino acids: CSASRGTGRNEKLFF. CDR3 DNA, as far as it was read: TGCAGTGCTAGTAGAGGGACAGGGAGGAATGAAAAG.

The sample holds many counts of this clone. The observed sequence ends 3 residues before the CDR3 terminus, with the missing tail filled in from the germline J gene. The chain joins TRBV5-4 to TRBJ2-3, with a possible D match to TRBD2 (6 bases). The V and J ends lost 5 bases and 0 bases respectively, with 16 bases between them. This CDR3 spans 16 amino acids. Germline V lookup: CDR1 SGHNT, CDR2 YYREEE (reference sequence). Partial CDR3 DNA: TGTGCCAGCAGGGGCCTTTTGGAGGGTAGCACAGATACG. It codes for CASRGLLEGSTDT. The whole CDR3 protein is CASRGLLEGSTDTQYF.

This clone was seen many times. The CDR3 extends 3 residues past the end of the read, so its final part is completed from the germline J gene. The gene calls are TRBV7-2 and TRBJ2-7; the match to TRBD1 covers 7 bases. The junction had 7 bases not matched to a gene; V was cut back by 5 bases and J by 3 bases. The CDR3 spans 14 residues. Germline lookup yields CDR1 SGHTA and CDR2 FQGNSA. The covered CDR3 bases are TGTGCCAGCAGCACCCACAGGGGATTCTACGAG. Its translation is CASSTHRGFYE. The complete CDR3 protein is CASSTHRGFYEQYF.

This clone was found many times. From the germline J gene comes the end of the CDR3, since the read stops 3 residues before it. The V and J genes are TRBV14 and TRBJ2-1; perhaps TRBD2 as D (6 bases). Per the germline V gene, CDR1 is SGHDN and CDR2 is FVKESK. The V end lost 4 bases, the J end lost 3 bases, and 10 bases lay between the germline ends. The length of the CDR3 is 14 residues. The CDR3 protein is CASSLRDFYNEQFF. Partial CDR3 DNA: TGTGCCAGCAGCCTACGGGACTTCTACAATGAG.

This clone was recorded at least ten times. The DNA ends 3 residues before the CDR3 does, and the rest of the CDR3 is filled in from the germline J gene. The chain links TRBV30 to TRBJ2-4; D is unclear. This CDR3 comprises 16 residues. In germline, CDR1 is GTSNPN, CDR2 SVGIG (reference sequence). V lost 0 bases, J lost 1 base, and 13 bases lay in between. CDR3 sequence reads: CAWSVGPRWAKNIQYF. Incomplete CDR3 DNA: TGTGCCTGGAGTGTGGGCCCGCGATGGGCCAAAAACATT. Full variable domain (outside the CDR3, taken from reference TRBV30 and TRBJ2-4): SQTIHQWPATLVQPVGSPLSLECTVEGTSNPNLYWYRQAAGRGLQLLFYSVGIGQISSEVPQNLSASRPQDRQFILSSKKLLLSDSGFYLCAWSVGPRWAKNIQYFGAGTRLSVL.

In the case of this clone: The junction departs from the called germline gene at one end, perhaps through a read error. The read finishes 3 residues shy of the CDR3 end, and the germline J gene is used to complete it. The rearrangement links TRBV7-7 to TRBJ2-5; 15 bases line up with TRBD2. CDR3 length: 17 amino acids. CDR1 is SSHAT, CDR2 FNYEAQ, per germline (reference sequence). CDR3 DNA (partial): TGTGCTAGCAGCCGTGGACTAGCGGGGGGGGGCCAAGAGACC. This encodes CASSRGLAGGGQET. Given in full, the CDR3 is CASSRGLAGGGQETQYF.

Concerning this clone itself: The read finishes 3 residues shy of the CDR3 end, and the germline J gene is used to complete it. The chain couples TRBV2 to TRBJ1-5; the D is unclear. Trimming cost V 6 bases and J 0 bases, with 6 bases left between them. CDR3 length: 13 amino acids. Germline CDR1 reads SNHLY; CDR2 reads FYNNEI. The sequenced CDR3 bases are TGTGCCAGCAGGGTACTTAGCAATCAGCCC. Translation gives CASRVLSNQP. The CDR3, in full, reads CASRVLSNQPQHF.

A note on this clone: The CDR3 end lies 3 residues beyond the end of the read and is filled in from the germline J gene. The chain uses TRBV19 and TRBJ1-2; 7 bases are shared with TRBD1. V lost 3 bases and J lost 3; bases outside the gene matches: 1. Germline values: CDR1 LNHDA, CDR2 SQIVND (reference sequence). The CDR3 is made up of 13 amino acids. The part of the CDR3 DNA that was read is TGTGCCAGTAGTATTGGACAGGACTATGGC. Amino acids: CASSIGQDYG. The CDR3 in full is CASSIGQDYGYTF. The full variable domain, with the rest looked up from reference TRBV19 and TRBJ1-2, is DGGITQSPKYLFRKEGQNVTLSCEQNLNHDAMYWYRQDPGQGLRLIYYSQIVNDFQKGDIAEGYSVSREKKESFPLTVTSAQKNPTAFYLCASSIGQDYGYTFGSGTRLTVV.

This clone appeared many times. The read finishes 3 residues shy of the CDR3 end, and the germline J gene is used to complete it. The gene calls are TRBV5-1 and TRBJ2-2, with 9 bases lining up with TRBD1. The CDR3 contains 15 residues. Germline V gene sequence: CDR1 SGHRS, CDR2 YFSETQ. The part of the CDR3 DNA that was read is TGCGCCAGCAGCGTAACAACAGGGGGCTCTGAAAAG. Its translation is CASSVTTGGSEK. The full CDR3 reads CASSVTTGGSEKLFF. Combining the CDR3 with reference TRBV5-1 and TRBJ2-2 gives the whole variable domain KAGVTQTPRYLIKTRGQQVTLSCSPISGHRSVSWYQQTPGQGLQFLFEYFSETQRNKGNFPGRFSGRQFSNSRSEMNVSTLELGDSALYLCASSVTTGGSEKLFFGEGSRLTVL.

Remarks on this clone: The read ends 3 residues early relative to the CDR3; the germline J gene fills the gap. The chain carries TRBV7-2 and TRBJ1-5; D possibly corresponds to TRBD1 (6 bases). Germline CDR1 reads SGHTA; CDR2 reads FQGNSA. Between the trimmed V and J ends, which lost 4 bases and 7 bases, there was a span of 17 bases. The CDR3 spans 15 residues. This CDR3 reads CASSSFQGQIQPQHF. CDR3 bases read: TGTGCCAGCAGCTCATTCCAGGGACAAATACAGCCC.

The sample holds many counts of this clone. CDR3 bases read: TGTGCCAGCAGCTTCAGGGGAGGTAATTCACCC. Translation gives CASSFRGGNSP. The whole CDR3 sequence is CASSFRGGNSPLHF. The gene calls are TRBV5-4 and TRBJ1-6; D possibly corresponds to TRBD1 (6 bases). The read ends 3 residues shy of where the CDR3 ends; the end is completed using the germline J gene. The CDR3 runs to 14 residues. The germline V gene encodes CDR1 SGHNT and CDR2 YYREEE (reference sequence). Trimming left V 2 bases short and J 6 bases short, with 9 bases between.

Ten or more counts support this clone. The sequenced fragment ends 3 residues before the CDR3 boundary, so the rest is inferred from the germline J gene. The chain is built from TRBV19 and TRBJ2-7; 12 positions match TRBD2. This CDR3 is 15 amino acids long. Germline V gives CDR1 LNHDA, CDR2 SQIVND (reference sequence). V lost 6 bases to trimming and J lost 4 bases; unmatched junction nucleotides: 7. The CDR3 bases that were read are TGTGCCAGTAGCCTAGCGGGAGGGCCGGGTTACGAG. It is translated as CASSLAGGPGYE. The entire CDR3 is CASSLAGGPGYEQYF.

This clone was recorded at least ten times. The CDR3 end is not reached by the read, which stops 3 residues before it; the germline J gene fills it in. The chain has TRBV18 and TRBJ2-1, with D possibly TRBD1 on 6 matching bases. CDR1 is KGHSH, CDR2 LQKENI, per germline. V was shortened by 3 bases and J by 3 bases, with 12 bases between the two germline ends. The CDR3 has 15 residues. CDR3 loop: CASSPQGTYYNEQFF. Partial CDR3 DNA: TGTGCCAGCTCACCCCAGGGGACGTACTACAATGAG.

This clone was found many times. The read finishes 3 residues shy of the CDR3 end, and the germline J gene is used to complete it. This chain connects TRBV18 to TRBJ2-3; 9 positions agree with TRBD2. The CDR3 consists of 18 residues. V lost 1 base and J lost 3; bases outside the gene matches: 11. Germline CDR1 and CDR2: KGHSH and LQKENI. CDR3 bases read: TGTGCCAGCTCACCACGGATGAGTCGTGCGGGGGGGACAGATACG. Its protein product is CASSPRMSRAGGTDT. The full CDR3 protein reads CASSPRMSRAGGTDTQYF.

This clone was observed many times. The part of the CDR3 DNA that was read is TGTGCCTGGAGACAGCTAGCAATCGAATACAATGAG. Translating it yields CAWRQLAIEYNE. The whole CDR3 protein is CAWRQLAIEYNEQFF. The rearrangement joins TRBV30 to TRBJ2-1, with D possibly matching TRBD2 (5 bases). The missing CDR3 end, 3 residues past where the read stops, is filled in from the germline J gene. Germline V gene data show CDR1 as GTSNPN and CDR2 as SVGIG (reference sequence). This CDR3 has 15 amino acids. V lost 3 bases, J lost 4 bases, and 16 bases lay in between. The whole variable domain, filled in from reference TRBV30 and TRBJ2-1, reads SQTIHQWPATLVQPVGSPLSLECTVEGTSNPNLYWYRQAAGRGLQLLFYSVGIGQISSEVPQNLSASRPQDRQFILSSKKLLLSDSGFYLCAWRQLAIEYNEQFFGPGTRLTVL.

This clone was seen repeatedly, ten times or more. The CDR3 is cut off 3 residues early in the read; its end comes from the germline J gene. The V gene is TRBV6-2 or TRBV6-3, the J gene TRBJ2-1; the match to TRBD2 covers 7 bases. Germline values: CDR1 MNHEY, CDR2 SVGEGT. The CDR3 spans 16 residues. J gave up 6 bases and V 2 bases, and 10 bases lay outside the gene matches. CDR3: CASSYARASGGNEQFF. Incomplete CDR3 DNA: TGTGCCAGCAGTTACGCGCGGGCTAGCGGTGGCAATGAG.

At least ten counts were recorded for this clone. Read sequence stops 3 residues before the CDR3 end, and the germline J gene provides the missing end. The identical CDR3 is also encoded by other nucleotide sequences in the sample. V gene TRBV19 combines with J gene TRBJ1-3; D perhaps matches TRBD1 (6 bases). The CDR3 spans 16 residues. The germline gives CDR1 LNHDA, CDR2 SQIVND (reference sequence). The ends were cut back, 3 bases at V and 0 bases at J, with 12 bases in the middle. CDR3 bases read: TGTGCCAGTAGTATGAACACAGGGTCCTCTGGAAACACC. This codes for CASSMNTGSSGNT. The whole CDR3 protein is CASSMNTGSSGNTIYF.

CDR3 bases read: TGTGCCAGCATGGACTTCAACGAG. It specifies CASMDFNE. The whole CDR3 sequence reads CASMDFNEQYF. The chain has TRBV2 and TRBJ2-7, with TRBD2 as a possible D gene (5 bases). The read terminates 3 residues before the CDR3 end, so the remaining end is supplied by the germline J gene. The CDR3 is 11 residues long. V lost 7 bases and J lost 5, with 9 bases in between. Germline values: CDR1 SNHLY, CDR2 FYNNEI.

This clone was observed at least ten times. Read data end 3 residues before the CDR3 end; the end is taken from the germline J gene. The chain couples TRBV2 to TRBJ2-7; D possibly corresponds to TRBD1 (5 bases). Germline CDR1 reads SNHLY; CDR2 reads FYNNEI. CDR3 length equals 10 residues. V was clipped by 8 bases and J by 3 bases, with 5 bases between them. The part of the CDR3 DNA that was read is TGTGCCAGCCAGGGCTACGAG. It specifies CASQGYE. The entire CDR3 protein is CASQGYEQYF.

This clone occurred a few times. The CDR3 end lies 3 residues beyond the end of the read and is filled in from the germline J gene. This chain connects TRBV19 to TRBJ1-1; tentative D call: TRBD1 (5 bases). CDR3 length: 15 residues. Germline CDR1 reads LNHDA; CDR2 reads SQIVND (reference sequence). CDR3 protein: CATHRGGTGANVAFF. CDR3 DNA, as far as it was read: TGTGCCACCCACCGGGGCGGGACTGGGGCCAACGTA.